Below, 16 T cell receptor beta chains from the same sample are listed, as sequenced in a study of blood T cell repertoires in COVID-19 (dated by TCRdb to the early 2020s). Library preparation used the immunoSEQ multiplex PCR assay. TCRdb provides this immuneACCESS table in a form limited to in-frame rearrangements. Some clones are lacking; in checked studies, under half of them reflect an unresolved V gene, and why the rest are absent is not known. The sample table records 50,000 to 75,000 clones; around three quarters of these occur just once. Around 5.3% of the sample is taken by the ten largest. The material sequenced was peripheral blood. These TCRs come from a human donor in a cohort sampled during active COVID-19.

In this sample, this clone turned up once. V and J are TRBV9 and TRBJ2-7; D not certain. This CDR3 spans 15 amino acids. Deletions cut 4 bases from V and 2 bases from J, with 16 bases between. Looked up from germline, CDR1 is SGDLS and CDR2 is YYNGEE. The CDR3 DNA sequence: TGTGCCAGCAGCCCTCAAACAGATCTCCCCTACGAGCAGTACTTC. Translation gives CASSPQTDLPYEQYF.

This clone was detected only once. The rearrangement joins TRBV18 to TRBJ2-3; TRBD2 aligns across 13 bases. V shed 4 bases and J 3 bases; nucleotides not matched to a gene: 7. Germline V gives CDR1 KGHSH, CDR2 LQKENI. This CDR3 spans 17 amino acids. This chain's CDR3 is CASSLSTSGGWTDTQYF. CDR3 coding DNA: TGTGCCAGCTCACTCTCGACTAGCGGGGGGTGGACAGATACGCAGTATTTT. Based on the CDR3 plus reference TRBV18 and TRBJ2-3, the full variable domain is NAGVMQNPRHLVRRRGQEARLRCSPMKGHSHVYWYRQLPEEGLKFMVYLQKENIIDESGMPKERFSAEFPKEGPSILRIQQVVRGDSAAYFCASSLSTSGGWTDTQYFGPGTRLTVL.

V and J are TRBV2 and TRBJ1-2; tentative D call: TRBD1 (5 bases). The CDR3 is made up of 13 amino acids. From germline, CDR1 is SNHLY and CDR2 FYNNEI. The V and J ends lost 4 bases and 8 bases respectively, with 14 bases between them. This chain's CDR3 is CASSGQGVRGYTF. The DNA of the CDR3 is TGTGCCAGCAGTGGGCAGGGCGTCCGGGGCTACACCTTC.

This clone was detected only a few times. The chain recombines TRBV2 with TRBJ1-5, with D hard to call. There are 14 residues in the CDR3. Per germline, CDR1 SNHLY and CDR2 FYNNEI. V dropped 3 bases and J dropped 8 bases, with 14 bases sitting between them. The DNA of the CDR3 is TGTGCCAGCAGTGAGGGAGTCTCCGGAAAGCCCCAGCATTTT. Protein: CASSEGVSGKPQHF.

On this clone itself: Other DNA sequences in this specimen translate into the identical CDR3. The V gene is TRBV6-4, the J gene TRBJ1-1, with 7 positions matching TRBD1. The CDR3 is made up of 13 amino acids. V dropped 5 bases and J dropped 1; count of bases not matched to a gene: 1. Per the germline V gene, CDR1 is MRHNA and CDR2 is SNTAGT. CDR3 in amino acids: CASSRTGNTEAFF. The CDR3 nucleotides read TGTGCCAGCAGTAGGACAGGGAACACTGAAGCTTTCTTT.

CDR3 residues: CASSFSTGASTEAFF. The CDR3 DNA follows: TGTGCCAGCAGCTTTAGTACAGGGGCCAGCACTGAAGCTTTCTTT. This rearrangement joins TRBV13 to TRBJ1-1, with 7 bases fitting TRBD1. Losses at the gene ends were 3 bases for V and 4 bases for J; bases not matched to a gene: 8. The CDR3 totals 15 residues. The germline CDR1 and CDR2 sequences are PRHDT and FYEKMQ (reference sequence).

The V call is TRBV2, the J call TRBJ1-5; D is possibly TRBD1 (6 bases). The CDR3 spans 14 residues. Per the germline V gene, CDR1 is SNHLY and CDR2 is FYNNEI. V was shortened by 5 bases and J by 2 bases, with 10 bases between the two germline ends. CDR3 in DNA: TGTGCCAGCAGTTCAGGGGTTGGCAATCAGCCCCAGCATTTT. Translated: CASSSGVGNQPQHF.

The J gene is TRBJ2-2, the V gene TRBV25-1; D uncertain. Trimming removed 6 bases from V and 3 bases from J, with 14 bases in between. The CDR3 totals 15 residues. Per germline, CDR1 MGHDK and CDR2 SYGVNS. The CDR3 loop is CASRGFGVDTGELFF. DNA for the CDR3: TGTGCCAGCAGGGGCTTCGGCGTGGACACCGGGGAGCTGTTTTTT.

This chain uses TRBV6-5 with TRBJ1-6; tentative D call: TRBD1 (6 bases). The CDR3 length is 13 residues. V was trimmed by 9 bases and J by 4 bases, leaving 10 bases between them. Looked up from germline, CDR1 is MNHEY and CDR2 is SVGAGI. The CDR3 reads CASSDRYNSPLHF. The CDR3 coding sequence is TGTGCCAGTTCGGACAGATATAATTCACCCCTCCACTTT.

As DNA, the CDR3 is TGCGCCAGCAGCGTGGGACAGAAGTCCCCCTACGAGCAGTACTTC. Its protein product is CASSVGQKSPYEQYF. The chain employs TRBV5-1 and TRBJ2-7; 7 nucleotides match TRBD1. The CDR3 runs 15 residues. Germline CDR1 SGHRS, CDR2 YFSETQ. The junction had 9 bases not matched to a gene; V was cut back by 4 bases and J by 2 bases.

A single count supports this clone. The rearrangement uses TRBV5-1 and TRBJ2-3, with 11 bases matching TRBD2. From germline, CDR1 is SGHRS and CDR2 YFSETQ. Trimming removed 4 bases from V and 2 bases from J; junction bases left unmatched: 12. The CDR3 is 18 residues long. CDR3 in amino acids: CASSPLIAGGPVTDTQYF. CDR3 in DNA: TGCGCCAGCAGCCCCTTAATAGCGGGGGGGCCTGTCACAGATACGCAGTATTTT.

The chain recombines TRBV4-2 with TRBJ2-1, with 7 bases fitting TRBD2. CDR3 length: 18 residues. CDR1 is LGHNA and CDR2 is YNFKEQ in the germline V gene. V lost 3 bases to trimming and J lost 7 bases; unmatched junction nucleotides: 18. CDR3 loop: CASSQAWSGGLQWNEQFF. The CDR3 DNA follows: TGTGCCAGCAGCCAGGCGTGGTCGGGGGGTCTTCAATGGAATGAGCAGTTCTTC.

The rearrangement links TRBV19 to TRBJ2-1; possibly TRBD1 for D (6 bases). The CDR3 has 15 residues. The germline gives CDR1 LNHDA, CDR2 SQIVND (reference sequence). Between the trimmed V and J ends, which lost 9 bases and 4 bases, there was a span of 19 bases. CDR3 bases: TGTGCCAGCAGACCACAGGGATCTTCTTACAATGAGCAGTTCTTC. Protein: CASRPQGSSYNEQFF.

This chain joins TRBV5-6 and TRBJ2-1, with TRBD1 identical over 7 bases. The CDR3 consists of 15 residues. Germline CDR1 is SGHDT and CDR2 is YYEEEE. J was trimmed by 2 bases and V by 4 bases; bases with no gene match: 6. CDR3 in amino acids: CASSPRQGTYNEQFF. In DNA, the CDR3 is TGTGCCAGCAGCCCGAGACAGGGAACCTACAATGAGCAGTTCTTC.

This clone was counted once. This chain connects TRBV6-5 to TRBJ2-7, with 8 bases that match TRBD1. V shed 6 bases, J shed 6 bases, and the junction held 10 bases outside the gene matches. The germline gives CDR1 MNHEY, CDR2 SVGAGI. The CDR3 runs 14 residues. The CDR3 DNA follows: TGTGCCAGCAGAGGACAGGGCTCTCTTTCCGAGCAGTACTTC. It codes for CASRGQGSLSEQYF.

The sample holds a few counts of this clone. The chain uses TRBV2 and TRBJ2-7, with TRBD2 as a possible D gene (5 bases). Trimming pared 6 bases from V and 6 bases from J, leaving 21 bases between. Germline CDR1 SNHLY, CDR2 FYNNEI. The CDR3 contains 15 residues. For the CDR3, the DNA is TGTGCCAGCAGCCCCCCCGCGACGGGAATCCGCGAGCAGTACTTC. Residues: CASSPPATGIREQYF.